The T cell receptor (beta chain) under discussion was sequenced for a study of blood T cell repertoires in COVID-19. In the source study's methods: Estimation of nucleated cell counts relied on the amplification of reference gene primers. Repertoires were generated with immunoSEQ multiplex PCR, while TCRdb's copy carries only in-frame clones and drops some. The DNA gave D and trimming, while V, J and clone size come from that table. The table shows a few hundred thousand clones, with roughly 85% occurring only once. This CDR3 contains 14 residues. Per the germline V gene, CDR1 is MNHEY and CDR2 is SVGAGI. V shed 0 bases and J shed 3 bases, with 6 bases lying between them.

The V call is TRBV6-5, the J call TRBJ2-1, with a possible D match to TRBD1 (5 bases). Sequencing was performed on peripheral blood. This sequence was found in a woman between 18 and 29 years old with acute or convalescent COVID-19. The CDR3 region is CASSYSQGYNEQFF. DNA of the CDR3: TGTGCCAGCAGTTACTCTCAGGGCTACAATGAGCAGTTCTTC.